The 27 T cell receptor beta chains listed next were all sequenced from one sample in a study of blood T cells in healthy people across ages. Primed by a sample-barcoded 5' primer and a J-beta primer mix, a second PCR proceeded for roughly 6 to 12 cycles. TCRdb ran MiXCR on the 5' RACE reads and lists one entry per CDR3 protein. The sample lists over 600,000 distinct CDR3 sequences; approximately 60% were seen once. The sequenced material came from blood. These receptors all stem from a man between 35 and 55 years old in good health.

This clonotype was recorded at least ten times. V and J are TRBV20-1 and TRBJ2-3; TRBD2 aligns across 11 bases. The CDR3 sequence is 15 residues long. The trim removed 6 bases at V and 4 bases at J, leaving 9 bases unmatched. The germline V gene encodes CDR1 DFQATT and CDR2 SNEGSKA (reference sequence). The CDR3 reads CSASPSGRNADTQYF. The CDR3 region has the DNA TGCAGTGCGAGCCCTAGCGGGAGGAACGCAGATACGCAGTATTTT.

V usage is TRBV24-1 and J usage is TRBJ2-1, with 7 bases aligning to TRBD1. Germline V gene data show CDR1 as KGHDR and CDR2 as SFDVKD. This CDR3 has 16 amino acids. Losses at the gene ends were 4 bases for V and 5 bases for J; bases not matched to a gene: 10. The CDR3 reads CATSENRGGINNEQFF. CDR3 nucleotides: TGTGCCACCAGTGAAAACAGGGGCGGAATTAACAATGAGCAGTTCTTC.

The chain combines TRBV20-1 with TRBJ2-3; TRBD2 is a possible D gene (6 bases). The CDR3 spans 15 residues. Germline loops: CDR1 DFQATT, CDR2 SNEGSKA (reference sequence). V lost 3 bases, J lost 0 bases, and 13 bases lay in between. CDR3: CSARTAGSSTDTQYF. The CDR3 DNA is TGCAGTGCTAGGACAGCGGGCTCTAGCACAGATACGCAGTATTTT.

The gene calls are TRBV12-3 or TRBV12-4 and TRBJ2-7, with unresolved D. The CDR3 has 17 residues. V lost 5 bases, J lost 1 base, and 21 bases lay in between. In DNA form, the CDR3 reads TGTGCCAGCAGTCCGCCTTCTACCATCCTCTCATCCTACGAGCAGTACTTC. It encodes CASSPPSTILSSYEQYF.

Comments on this clonotype: A read error may produce the germline difference seen at one junction end. The rearrangement joins TRBV3-1 to TRBJ2-1; D remains unclear. The DNA end favors TRBJ2-7, so the J call may be wrong. The CDR3 extends over 12 amino acids. Germline V gene sequence: CDR1 LGHDT, CDR2 YNNKEL (reference sequence). The DNA of the CDR3 is TGTGCCAGCGAGAGCCGATCCTATGAGCAGTACTTC. This sequence encodes CASESRSYEQYF.

This clonotype turned up a few times. The J gene is TRBJ2-1, the V gene TRBV9; 15 bases align to TRBD2. CDR1 and CDR2 (germline): SGDLS, YYNGEE. CDR3 length equals 16 residues. With 4 bases clipped from V and 7 bases from J, the junction kept 6 bases outside the gene matches. CDR3: CASSPTGLAGGNEQFF. In DNA form, the CDR3 reads TGTGCCAGCAGCCCCACCGGACTAGCGGGAGGGAATGAGCAGTTCTTC.

J is TRBJ2-5 and V is TRBV24-1; D possibly uses TRBD1 or TRBD2 (6 bases each). The V and J ends lost 5 bases and 11 bases respectively, with 23 bases between them. Looked up from germline, CDR1 is KGHDR and CDR2 is SFDVKD. CDR3 length equals 15 residues. The DNA of the CDR3 is TGTGCCACCAGTGGGGCGGGACACACTTACAATGAGCAGTACTTC. It yields the protein CATSGAGHTYNEQYF.

This sequence joins TRBV14 and TRBJ1-6, with D unclear. This CDR3 contains 16 residues. V dropped 0 bases and J dropped 8 bases, with 14 bases sitting between them. Per the germline V gene, CDR1 is SGHDN and CDR2 is FVKESK. CDR3 DNA: TGTGCCAGCAGCCAAGATGACCCCCGAAGGCATTCACCCCTCCACTTT. It translates to CASSQDDPRRHSPLHF.

This clonotype was picked up a small number of times. The J gene is TRBJ2-2, the V gene TRBV4-1; weak D call: TRBD2 (5 bases). The germline CDR1 and CDR2 sequences are MGHRA and YSYEKL. The V and J ends lost 0 bases and 5 bases respectively, with 13 bases between them. This CDR3 has 16 residues. The CDR3 here is CASSQDASSGTGELFF. The CDR3, as DNA: TGCGCCAGCAGCCAAGATGCTAGCTCCGGGACCGGGGAGCTGTTTTTT.

This chain uses TRBV6-5 with TRBJ2-7; D gene ambiguous. Germline V gene lookup returns CDR1 MNHEY and CDR2 SVGAGI. V lost 2 bases to trimming and J lost 12 bases, with 8 bases between them. This CDR3 has 10 residues. CDR3 loop: CASSYLLWYF. DNA for the CDR3: TGTGCCAGCAGTTACCTACTTTGGTACTTC.

This clonotype has a handful of counts. The rearrangement joins TRBV27 to TRBJ1-5; possibly TRBD1 for D (5 bases). This CDR3 region has 14 residues. The V gene lost 6 bases and the J gene lost 5 bases, with 14 bases spanning the gap. Germline V gives CDR1 MNHEY, CDR2 SMNVEV (reference sequence). In DNA, the CDR3 is TGTGCCAGCAGCCCAAGGGGCGCGCATCAGCCCCAGCATTTT. This gives the protein CASSPRGAHQPQHF.

This clonotype was recorded once. The chain uses TRBV2 and TRBJ2-7; the D gene is possibly TRBD1 (5 bases). Germline CDR1 is SNHLY and CDR2 is FYNNEI. This CDR3 is built from 13 residues. Between the trimmed V and J ends, which lost 2 bases and 2 bases, there was a span of 7 bases. In DNA form, the CDR3 reads TGTGCCAGCAGTGAACAGGGCGCCTACGAGCAGTACTTC. Translation gives CASSEQGAYEQYF.

This clonotype was seen more than once but under ten times. The chain employs TRBV6-5 and TRBJ2-1; D is ambiguous. CDR1 is MNHEY and CDR2 is SVGAGI in the germline V gene. This CDR3 comprises 15 residues. Trimming took 8 bases from V and 0 from J, leaving 14 bases between them. CDR3 protein: CASSSGPSSYNEQFF. CDR3 coding DNA: TGTGCCAGCTCTTCTGGCCCGAGCTCCTACAATGAGCAGTTCTTC.

The chain employs TRBV11-2 and TRBJ1-1; TRBD1 matches at 7 bases. The trim removed 6 bases at V and 4 bases at J, leaving 8 bases unmatched. Germline assignment: CDR1 SGHAT and CDR2 FQNNGV. The CDR3 runs 14 residues. CDR3 in amino acids: CASRDQGGSTEAFF. In DNA, the CDR3 is TGTGCCAGCAGGGATCAGGGGGGCAGCACTGAAGCTTTCTTT.

The gene calls are TRBV3-1 and TRBJ2-2, with D perhaps TRBD2 (6 bases). Trimming removed 4 bases from V and 6 bases from J, with 18 bases in between. The CDR3 is 16 amino acids. CDR1 and CDR2 (germline): LGHDT, YNNKEL (reference sequence). Here the CDR3 DNA reads TGTGCCAGCAGCCCGCAGTCCCAGGGAGGTTCCGGGGAGCTGTTTTTT. Protein sequence: CASSPQSQGGSGELFF.

The chain has TRBV28 and TRBJ1-1; D gene unclear. This CDR3 contains 11 residues. In germline, CDR1 is MDHEN, CDR2 SYDVKM. V dropped 5 bases and J dropped 11 bases, with 12 bases sitting between them. CDR3 in DNA: TGTGCCAGCAGTCTATACCAAAATGCTTTCTTT. It specifies CASSLYQNAFF. Full variable domain (remainder filled in from reference TRBV28 and TRBJ1-1): DVKVTQSSRYLVKRTGEKVFLECVQDMDHENMFWYRQDPGLGLRLIYFSYDVKMKEKGDIPEGYSVSREKKERFSLILESASTNQTSMYLCASSLYQNAFFGQGTRLTVV.

The chain employs TRBV12-3 or TRBV12-4 and TRBJ1-1; the D is unclear. This CDR3 region has 14 residues. V was cut by 3 bases and J by 3 bases, with 11 bases left in between. The CDR3 protein is CASSLRPTDTEAFF. CDR3 nucleotides: TGTGCCAGCAGTTTGCGGCCAACGGACACTGAAGCTTTCTTT.

This clonotype came up a few times. This chain joins TRBV6-1 and TRBJ2-7, with D possibly being TRBD1 or TRBD2 (5 bases each). Germline V gene sequence: CDR1 MNHNS, CDR2 SASEGT. The V gene lost 6 bases and the J gene lost 0 bases, with 18 bases spanning the gap. The CDR3 sequence is 16 residues long. The CDR3 region is CASRPGGTGSSYEQYF. In nucleotides, the CDR3 is TGTGCCAGCAGGCCTGGTGGGACGGGGAGCTCCTACGAGCAGTACTTC.

V is TRBV24-1 and J is TRBJ2-5, with D possibly being TRBD2 (6 bases). The germline V gene encodes CDR1 KGHDR and CDR2 SFDVKD. The V gene lost 3 bases and the J gene lost 5 bases, with 12 bases spanning the gap. The CDR3 is 14 residues long. CDR3 DNA: TGTGCCACCAGTGATGTTACTAGCCTGGAGACCCAGTACTTC. Protein product: CATSDVTSLETQYF.

This clonotype occurred a few times. CDR3 region: CASSSGLSGRAYEQYF. CDR3 bases: TGTGCCAGCAGTTCGGGGCTTAGCGGGAGGGCCTACGAGCAGTACTTC. This rearrangement joins TRBV27 to TRBJ2-7, with TRBD2 matching over 11 bases. J lost 2 bases, V lost 4 bases, and 7 bases had no gene match. The CDR3 sequence is 16 residues long. Germline V gives CDR1 MNHEY, CDR2 SMNVEV (reference sequence).

This chain joins TRBV20-1 and TRBJ1-6; D is undetermined. Trimming took off 6 bases at V and 4 bases at J, with 13 bases between the two ends. The CDR3 runs to 14 residues. Per the germline V gene, CDR1 is DFQATT and CDR2 is SNEGSKA (reference sequence). CDR3 region: CSAPVNGYNSPLHF. The DNA of the CDR3 is TGCAGTGCCCCCGTAAATGGATATAATTCACCCCTCCACTTT.

The V and J genes are TRBV12-3 or TRBV12-4 and TRBJ2-1; the match to TRBD2 covers 8 bases. This CDR3 has 15 residues. Trimming at V came to 3 bases and at J to 4 bases, leaving 5 bases not matched to a gene. The CDR3 DNA sequence: TGTGCCAGCAGTTTCCCGGGGGGGATTTACAATGAGCAGTTCTTC. Amino acid sequence: CASSFPGGIYNEQFF.

The chain carries TRBV5-1 and TRBJ1-1; D uncertain. Germline V gene sequence: CDR1 SGHRS, CDR2 YFSETQ. The CDR3 sequence is 16 residues long. Between the trimmed V and J ends, which lost 4 bases and 4 bases, there was a span of 20 bases. The CDR3 DNA reads as TGCGCCAGCAGCCCTCTTCTTGCCACCTACGGCACTGAAGCTTTCTTT. This codes for CASSPLLATYGTEAFF.

This clonotype has only one observation. The chain is built from TRBV6-6 and TRBJ2-1; weak D call: TRBD1 (5 bases). CDR3 size: 17 residues. Deletions cut 6 bases from V and 0 bases from J, with 18 bases between. Per germline, CDR1 MNHNY and CDR2 SVGAGI (reference sequence). CDR3 protein: CASRVGSQEFSYNEQFF. DNA of the CDR3: TGTGCCAGCAGGGTAGGATCACAGGAGTTCTCCTACAATGAGCAGTTCTTC.

A note on this clonotype: A read error may produce the germline difference seen at one junction end. This chain joins TRBV4-3 and TRBJ2-5, with 10 bases that match TRBD2. The J call is uncertain, as TRBJ2-7 better fits the DNA end. CDR1 and CDR2 from the germline V gene are LGHNA and YSLEER. The CDR3 has 17 residues. CDR3 sequence (DNA): TGCGCCGGCAGCCAAGATTACTTAGCGGGGGGACCCTACGAGCAGTACTTC. Its translation: CAGSQDYLAGGPYEQYF.

V and J are TRBV6-2 or TRBV6-3 and TRBJ2-1, with 8 nucleotides matching TRBD1. This CDR3 spans 17 amino acids. Germline lookup yields CDR1 MNHEY and CDR2 SVGEGT. V was pared by 5 bases and J by 6 bases, with 15 bases of the junction left unmatched. CDR3 sequence reads: CASSTSQGAGIGNEQFF. In nucleotides, the CDR3 is TGTGCCAGCAGTACATCTCAGGGGGCAGGGATAGGCAATGAGCAGTTCTTC.

As DNA, the CDR3 is TGTGCCAGCAGCCCCCCGGGACAGAGCTATGGCTACACCTTC. Protein: CASSPPGQSYGYTF. The genes are TRBV4-2 and TRBJ1-2; 7 bases are shared with TRBD1. The germline V gene has CDR1 LGHNA and CDR2 YNFKEQ. V shed 4 bases, J shed 4 bases, and the junction held 6 bases outside the gene matches. This CDR3 contains 14 residues.